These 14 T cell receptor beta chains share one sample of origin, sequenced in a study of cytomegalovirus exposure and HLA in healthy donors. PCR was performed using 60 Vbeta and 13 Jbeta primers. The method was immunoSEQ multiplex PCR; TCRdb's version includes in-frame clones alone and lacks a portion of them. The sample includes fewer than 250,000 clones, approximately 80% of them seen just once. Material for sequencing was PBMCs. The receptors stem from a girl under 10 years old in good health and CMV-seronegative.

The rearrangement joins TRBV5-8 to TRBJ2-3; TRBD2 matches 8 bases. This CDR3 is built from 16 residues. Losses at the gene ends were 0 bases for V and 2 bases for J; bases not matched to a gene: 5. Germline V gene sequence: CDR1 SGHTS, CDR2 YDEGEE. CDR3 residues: CASSLGTSGPTDTQYF. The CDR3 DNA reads TGTGCCAGCAGCTTGGGTACTAGCGGACCCACAGATACGCAGTATTTT. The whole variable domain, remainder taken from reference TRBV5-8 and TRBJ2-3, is EAGVTQSPTHLIKTRGQQATLRCSPISGHTSVYWYQQALGLGLQFLLWYDEGEERNRGNFPPRFSGRQFPNYSSELNVNALELEDSALYLCASSLGTSGPTDTQYFGPGTRLTVL.

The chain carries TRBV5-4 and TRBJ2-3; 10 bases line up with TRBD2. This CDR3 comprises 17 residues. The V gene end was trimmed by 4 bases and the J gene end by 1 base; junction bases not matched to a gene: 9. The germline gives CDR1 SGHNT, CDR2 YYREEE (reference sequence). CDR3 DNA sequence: TGTGCCAGCAGCCTGAGAGCGGGAGGGCCGCGCACAGATACGCAGTATTTT. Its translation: CASSLRAGGPRTDTQYF.

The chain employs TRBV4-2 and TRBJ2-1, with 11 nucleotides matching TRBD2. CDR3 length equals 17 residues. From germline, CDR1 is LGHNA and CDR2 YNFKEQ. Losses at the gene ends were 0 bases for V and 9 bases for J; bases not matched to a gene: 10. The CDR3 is CASSQEGKLAGVGEQFF. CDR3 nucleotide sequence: TGTGCCAGCAGCCAAGAAGGTAAACTAGCGGGAGTGGGTGAGCAGTTCTTC.

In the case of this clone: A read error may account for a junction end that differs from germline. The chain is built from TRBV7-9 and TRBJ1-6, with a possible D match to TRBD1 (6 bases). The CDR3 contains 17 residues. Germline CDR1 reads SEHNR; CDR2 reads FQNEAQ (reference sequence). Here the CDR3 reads CSSSLAQGSAYNSPLHF. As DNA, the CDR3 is TGTTCCAGCAGCTTAGCGCAGGGGAGCGCCTATAATTCACCCCTCCACTTT.

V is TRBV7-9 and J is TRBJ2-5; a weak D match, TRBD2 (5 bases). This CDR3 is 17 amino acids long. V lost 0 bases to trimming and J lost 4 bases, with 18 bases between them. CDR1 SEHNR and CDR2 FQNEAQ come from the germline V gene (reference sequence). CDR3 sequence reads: CASSLAGNIWTPETQYF. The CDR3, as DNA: TGTGCCAGCAGCTTAGCCGGTAACATATGGACTCCAGAGACCCAGTACTTC. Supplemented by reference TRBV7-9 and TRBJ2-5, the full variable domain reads DTGVSQNPRHKITKRGQNVTFRCDPISEHNRLYWYRQTLGQGPEFLTYFQNEAQLEKSRLLSDRFSAERPKGSFSTLEIQRTEQGDSAMYLCASSLAGNIWTPETQYFGPGTRLLVL.

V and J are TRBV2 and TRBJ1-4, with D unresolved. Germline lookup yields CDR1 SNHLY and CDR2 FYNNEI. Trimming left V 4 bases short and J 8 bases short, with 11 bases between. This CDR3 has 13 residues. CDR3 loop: CASSVWEEEKLFF. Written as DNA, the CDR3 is TGTGCCAGCAGTGTGTGGGAGGAAGAAAAACTGTTTTTT.

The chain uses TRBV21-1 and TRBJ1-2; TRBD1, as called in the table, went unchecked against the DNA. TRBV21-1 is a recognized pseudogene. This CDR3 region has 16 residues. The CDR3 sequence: CASSKPGGPGGPSYTF. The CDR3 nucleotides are TGTGCCAGCAGCAAACCAGGGGGCCCCGGCGGCCCCAGCTACACCTTC.

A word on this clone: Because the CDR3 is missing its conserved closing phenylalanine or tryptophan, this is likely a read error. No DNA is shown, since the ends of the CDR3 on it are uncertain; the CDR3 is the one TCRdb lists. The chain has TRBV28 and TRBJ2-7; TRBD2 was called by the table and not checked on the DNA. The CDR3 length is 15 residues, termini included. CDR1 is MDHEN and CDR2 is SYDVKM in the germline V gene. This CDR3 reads CASSLGTGNREEQCL.

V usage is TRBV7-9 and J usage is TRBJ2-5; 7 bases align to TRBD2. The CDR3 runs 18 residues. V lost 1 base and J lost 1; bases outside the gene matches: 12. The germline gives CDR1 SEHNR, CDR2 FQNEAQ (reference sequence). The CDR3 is CASSLVVGGWTLQETQYF. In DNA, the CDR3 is TGTGCCAGCAGCTTAGTAGTGGGGGGGTGGACCCTCCAAGAGACCCAGTACTTC.

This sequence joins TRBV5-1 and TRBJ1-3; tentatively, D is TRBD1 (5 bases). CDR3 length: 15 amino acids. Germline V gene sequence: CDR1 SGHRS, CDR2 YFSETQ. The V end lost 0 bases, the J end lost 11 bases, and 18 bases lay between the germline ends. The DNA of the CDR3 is TGCGCCAGCAGCTTGGACGGGACTCCCGATACGGCCATATATTTT. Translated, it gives CASSLDGTPDTAIYF.

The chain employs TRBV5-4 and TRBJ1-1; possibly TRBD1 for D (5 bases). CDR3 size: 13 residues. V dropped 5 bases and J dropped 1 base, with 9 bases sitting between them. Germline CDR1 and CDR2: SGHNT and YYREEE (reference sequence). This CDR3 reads CASRRGQNTEAFF. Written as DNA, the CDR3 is TGTGCCAGCAGACGCGGACAGAACACTGAAGCTTTCTTT.

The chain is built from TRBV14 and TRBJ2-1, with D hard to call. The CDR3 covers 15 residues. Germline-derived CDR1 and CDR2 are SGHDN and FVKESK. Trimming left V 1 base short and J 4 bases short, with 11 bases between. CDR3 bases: TGTGCCAGCAGCCAAGCTTGGGCCGGTTACAATGAGCAGTTCTTC. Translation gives CASSQAWAGYNEQFF.

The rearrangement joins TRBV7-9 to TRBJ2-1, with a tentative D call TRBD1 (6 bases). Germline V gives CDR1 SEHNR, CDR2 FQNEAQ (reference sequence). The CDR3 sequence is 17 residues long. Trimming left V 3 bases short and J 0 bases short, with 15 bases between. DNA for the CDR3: TGTGCCAGCAGCTTCGCGCACAGGGCCAGCTCCTACAATGAGCAGTTCTTC. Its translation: CASSFAHRASSYNEQFF.

CDR3 nucleotides: TGTGCCAGCAGCCAGGGCCTATATCAGCCCCAGCATTTT. Translation gives CASSQGLYQPQHF. This sequence joins TRBV25-1 and TRBJ1-5; possibly TRBD1 for D (5 bases). V dropped 6 bases and J dropped 5 bases, with 11 bases sitting between them. The CDR3 length is 13 residues. CDR1 and CDR2 from the germline V gene are MGHDK and SYGVNS.